This TCR beta chain was captured in a study of shared T cell receptors in the human thymus. TCRdb's copy holds only in-frame clones and misses some; the assay was immunoSEQ multiplex PCR. The sample holds around 730,000 clones, approximately 85% seen once. Germline CDR1 SGHDT, CDR2 YYEEEE. The V and J ends lost 5 bases and 9 bases respectively, with 14 bases between them. The CDR3 runs 13 residues. These data were also filed under a second study, of human thymus T cells. That work states: Corrective surgery for congenital heart defects was being performed on the healthy Finnish infants who were the donors. Resected material from corrective heart surgery provided the thymus tissue analysed. Thymic and blood repertoires seemed to favor certain V and J genes. The related literature has documented a marked overlap of thymic repertoires among unrelated individuals.

The sequenced material came from thymocytes. The chain has TRBV5-6 and TRBJ1-4; D remains unclear. This TCR was sampled from a girl in the first two years of life with a congenital heart defect. The CDR3 DNA reads TGTGCCAGCAGAAACAAGGACTCGCAAAAACTGTTTTTT. This translates into CASRNKDSQKLFF.